Below, 29 T cell receptor beta chains from the same sample are listed, as sequenced in a study of response to subunit inactivated influenza vaccine. One entry per CDR3 protein, called by TCRdb with MiXCR from the RT-PCR reads. This table has more than 700,000 distinct CDR3 sequences, around 20% appearing once. Specimen: PBMCs from blood, collected around 5 days after vaccination. These receptor sequences come from a man aged 45-65 years who received an inactivated influenza vaccine.

The rearrangement links TRBV12-3 or TRBV12-4 to TRBJ2-5, with D possibly TRBD2 on 6 matching bases. The CDR3 covers 14 residues. V lost 3 bases and J 1 base, leaving 9 bases between the germline ends. CDR3 in DNA: TGTGCCAGCAGTTTGAAGGGAGGCCAAGAGACCCAGTACTTC. Protein: CASSLKGGQETQYF.

The gene calls are TRBV29-1 and TRBJ2-7, with 7 nucleotides matching TRBD1. CDR1 and CDR2 (germline): SQVTM, ANQGSEA. V gave up 5 bases and J gave up 7 bases; unmatched junction bases: 8. This CDR3 spans 12 amino acids. The CDR3 reads CSVRQGTMEQYF. The CDR3 nucleotides read TGCAGCGTTCGACAGGGTACGATGGAGCAGTACTTC.

The chain's CDR3 is CASSTTSGGTDTQYF. The CDR3 DNA reads as TGCGCCAGCAGCACGACTAGCGGGGGCACAGATACGCAGTATTTT. This chain joins TRBV5-1 and TRBJ2-3; 11 bases line up with TRBD2. Germline CDR1 and CDR2: SGHRS and YFSETQ. Trimming took 4 bases from V and 1 from J; bases not matched to a gene: 2. The CDR3 has 15 amino acids.

The chain employs TRBV3-1 and TRBJ1-2; TRBD1 agrees at 7 bases. The length of the CDR3 is 13 residues. V was pared by 2 bases and J by 7 bases, with 4 bases of the junction left unmatched. The V gene's germline CDR1 is LGHDT and CDR2 YNNKEL (reference sequence). The CDR3 spells CASSQHRGSGYTF. CDR3 bases: TGTGCCAGCAGCCAACACAGGGGCTCTGGCTACACCTTC.

The genes are TRBV5-6 and TRBJ2-3, with TRBD2 matching 13 bases. Germline V lookup: CDR1 SGHDT, CDR2 YYEEEE. J was trimmed by 1 base and V by 4 bases; bases with no gene match: 9. The CDR3 consists of 18 residues. The CDR3: CASSPSGTSGKRTDTQYF. The CDR3 bases are TGTGCCAGCAGCCCCTCCGGGACTAGCGGGAAACGCACAGATACGCAGTATTTT.

This clonotype was seen a handful of times. The rearrangement links TRBV9 to TRBJ1-4, with D unresolved. Per germline, CDR1 SGDLS and CDR2 YYNGEE. This CDR3 spans 12 amino acids. V was trimmed by 2 bases and J by 7 bases, leaving 6 bases between them. CDR3 nucleotides: TGTGCCAGCAGCGTCCCTGGTGAAAAACTGTTTTTT. Its protein is CASSVPGEKLFF.

This clonotype occurred a few times. V usage is TRBV7-2 and J usage is TRBJ2-7; TRBD1 matches at 8 bases. The germline V gene encodes CDR1 SGHTA and CDR2 FQGNSA. V lost 5 bases to trimming and J lost 6 bases; unmatched junction nucleotides: 15. CDR3 length: 16 residues. CDR3 DNA: TGTGCCAGCAGCCCGGGATCACAGGGGGGTACGGGCGAGCAGTACTTC. It is translated as CASSPGSQGGTGEQYF.

This clonotype has a handful of counts. The chain has TRBV15 and TRBJ2-7; no definite D call. The CDR3 has 14 residues. Germline loops: CDR1 LNHNV, CDR2 YYDKDF (reference sequence). V lost 1 base and J 1 base, leaving 8 bases between the germline ends. The CDR3, as DNA: TGTGCCACCAGCAGAGCCCTGGATTCCTACGAGCAGTACTTC. The encoded protein is CATSRALDSYEQYF.

This clonotype was found a few times. V gene TRBV5-1 combines with J gene TRBJ2-6, with D unclear. CDR1 and CDR2 from the germline V gene are SGHRS and YFSETQ. The CDR3 extends over 16 amino acids. Trimming removed 0 bases from V and 0 bases from J, with 7 bases in between. This CDR3 reads CASSLEVSSGANVLTF. In DNA, the CDR3 is TGCGCCAGCAGCTTGGAAGTATCCTCTGGGGCCAACGTCCTGACTTTC.

V and J are TRBV9 and TRBJ2-2, with 7 bases that match TRBD2. V lost 0 bases and J lost 1; bases outside the gene matches: 3. This CDR3 region has 16 residues. Germline V lookup: CDR1 SGDLS, CDR2 YYNGEE. The DNA for the CDR3 is TGTGCCAGCAGCGTAGCGGCTAGCGGGAACACCGGGGAGCTGTTTTTT. It is translated as CASSVAASGNTGELFF.

Only a few counts were recorded for this clonotype. V is TRBV20-1 and J is TRBJ2-1; possible D gene TRBD2, 5 bases. This CDR3 is 13 amino acids long. The germline CDR1 and CDR2 sequences are DFQATT and SNEGSKA (reference sequence). V was clipped by 4 bases and J by 5 bases, with 12 bases between them. The CDR3 reads CSANPGTDNEQFF. The CDR3 DNA reads as TGCAGTGCTAATCCGGGAACCGACAATGAGCAGTTCTTC.

This clonotype turned up a few times. The chain's CDR3 is CASIDPGRSYNEQFF. The CDR3 nucleotides are TGTGCCAGCATCGATCCGGGAAGAAGCTACAATGAGCAGTTCTTC. This chain uses TRBV6-2 or TRBV6-3 with TRBJ2-1; maybe TRBD2 (5 bases). The germline V gene encodes CDR1 MNHEY and CDR2 SVGEGT. The V end was cut by 7 bases, the J end by 3 bases, with 16 bases between. This CDR3 comprises 15 residues.

In its sample, this clonotype was seen a few times. The rearrangement joins TRBV20-1 to TRBJ2-7; D is unclear. This CDR3 has 10 amino acids. The V end lost 4 bases, the J end lost 2 bases, and 3 bases lay between the germline ends. From germline, CDR1 is DFQATT and CDR2 SNEGSKA (reference sequence). CDR3 sequence (DNA): TGCAGTGCTAAAGCCTACGAGCAGTACTTC. Its protein is CSAKAYEQYF.

The chain uses TRBV24-1 and TRBJ2-3; a weak D match, TRBD1 (5 bases). V gave up 1 base and J gave up 2 bases, with 9 bases separating them. Germline V CDR1 and CDR2: KGHDR, SFDVKD. The CDR3 sequence is 15 residues long. The CDR3 loop is CATSDFRGTTDTQYF. The CDR3 DNA sequence: TGTGCCACCAGTGATTTTAGGGGTACCACAGATACGCAGTATTTT.

This clonotype was counted a few times. The J gene is TRBJ2-2, the V gene TRBV12-3 or TRBV12-4; 8 positions match TRBD1. The CDR3 is made up of 15 amino acids. Trimming removed 6 bases from V and 6 bases from J; junction bases left unmatched: 9. In DNA form, the CDR3 reads TGTGCCAGCAGCCCGGACAGGGACCCGCCCGGGGAGCTGTTTTTT. The encoded protein is CASSPDRDPPGELFF.

This clonotype was recorded at least ten times. This chain's CDR3 is CASSAGPSGRSSSYNEQFF. CDR3 nucleotide sequence: TGTGCCAGCAGCGCGGGTCCTAGCGGGAGATCCAGCTCCTACAATGAGCAGTTCTTC. This chain uses TRBV7-6 with TRBJ2-1; TRBD2 aligns across 10 bases. CDR1 and CDR2 from the germline V gene are SGHVS and FNYEAQ. This CDR3 region has 19 residues. V shed 5 bases and J 0 bases; nucleotides not matched to a gene: 13.

The V gene is TRBV4-2, the J gene TRBJ2-7; D ambiguous. The V and J ends lost 2 bases and 0 bases respectively, with 14 bases between them. The CDR3 contains 16 residues. Germline lookup yields CDR1 LGHNA and CDR2 YNFKEQ. The DNA for the CDR3 is TGTGCCAGCAGCCAAAGGGCGGCAGTGAGCTCCTACGAGCAGTACTTC. This gives the protein CASSQRAAVSSYEQYF.

This clonotype has only a few counts. The chain carries TRBV6-1 and TRBJ2-1; 11 bases align to TRBD2. The CDR3 is made up of 18 amino acids. With 5 bases clipped from V and 3 bases from J, the junction kept 12 bases outside the gene matches. Per the germline V gene, CDR1 is MNHNS and CDR2 is SASEGT. Here the CDR3 DNA reads TGTGCCAGCAGTCCTACTAGCGGGGGCCCTATCAGCTACAATGAGCAGTTCTTC. Translated: CASSPTSGGPISYNEQFF.

Concerning this clonotype itself: At one end, the junction sequence differs from germline, possibly due to a read error. This sequence joins TRBV12-3 or TRBV12-4 and TRBJ2-5; 8 nucleotides align to TRBD2. The CDR3 runs 15 residues. CDR3 sequence: CASSLVGLVQGTQYF. For the CDR3, the DNA is TGTGCCAGCAGTTTAGTGGGACTAGTTCAAGGGACCCAGTACTTC.

This clonotype has a count of ten or more. This chain links TRBV6-1 with TRBJ1-1; no clear D. The CDR3 is 14 residues long. With 4 bases removed from V and 0 bases from J, the gap between germline ends came to 9 bases. The germline CDR1 and CDR2 sequences are MNHNS and SASEGT. The CDR3: CASSVLRMNTEAFF. The CDR3 nucleotides are TGTGCCAGCAGTGTTCTTAGAATGAACACTGAAGCTTTCTTT.

This CDR3 is CASSLDPTGPYNEQFF. The CDR3 DNA sequence: TGCGCCAGCAGCTTGGACCCGACAGGGCCCTACAATGAGCAGTTCTTC. V and J are TRBV5-1 and TRBJ2-1, with 7 bases that match TRBD1. This CDR3 comprises 16 residues. Looked up from germline, CDR1 is SGHRS and CDR2 is YFSETQ. J lost 2 bases, V lost 0 bases, and 5 bases had no gene match. The full variable domain, in which reference TRBV5-1 and TRBJ2-1 provide the parts outside the CDR3, is KAGVTQTPRYLIKTRGQQVTLSCSPISGHRSVSWYQQTPGQGLQFLFEYFSETQRNKGNFPGRFSGRQFSNSRSEMNVSTLELGDSALYLCASSLDPTGPYNEQFFGPGTRLTVL.

Many counts were recorded for this clonotype. The chain couples TRBV29-1 to TRBJ2-3; the D gene is possibly TRBD1 (6 bases). Germline CDR1 reads SQVTM; CDR2 reads ANQGSEA. Trimming removed 4 bases from V and 2 bases from J, with 22 bases in between. The length of the CDR3 is 17 residues. The CDR3 DNA follows: TGCAGCGTTGGCGGACAGAAAAACCTTCAACCCACAGATACGCAGTATTTT. Translation: CSVGGQKNLQPTDTQYF.

This clonotype has a count of ten or more. The CDR3 nucleotides read TGCAGCGTTGAAGATCGGGCAGCGGGAATCGACGAGCAGTACTTC. This gives the protein CSVEDRAAGIDEQYF. The V gene is TRBV29-1, the J gene TRBJ2-7, with 7 bases matching TRBD2. This CDR3 comprises 15 residues. CDR1 SQVTM and CDR2 ANQGSEA come from the germline V gene. V lost 0 bases and J lost 5; bases outside the gene matches: 10.

This clonotype has only a few counts. This chain joins TRBV29-1 and TRBJ1-1; no definite D call. V was cut by 1 base and J by 6 bases, with 12 bases left in between. Germline-derived CDR1 and CDR2 are SQVTM and ANQGSEA. There are 13 residues in the CDR3. The CDR3 spells CSVEGFLKAEAFF. The CDR3 DNA is TGCAGCGTTGAAGGCTTCCTGAAGGCTGAAGCTTTCTTT.

The rearrangement uses TRBV4-2 and TRBJ2-5, with a tentative D call TRBD1 (5 bases). Germline CDR1 and CDR2: LGHNA and YNFKEQ. This CDR3 is 14 amino acids long. Deletions cut 0 bases from V and 4 bases from J, with 9 bases between. The CDR3 bases are TGTGCCAGCAGCCAAGAAGGGCAGGGAGAGACCCAGTACTTC. Amino acid sequence: CASSQEGQGETQYF.

This clonotype came up a few times. This chain joins TRBV7-9 and TRBJ2-3; TRBD2 aligns across 8 bases. CDR1 and CDR2 from the germline V gene are SEHNR and FQNEAQ (reference sequence). V lost 3 bases and J lost 7; bases outside the gene matches: 6. The CDR3 has 14 residues. CDR3 sequence reads: CASSLGTRANTQYF. The CDR3 region has the DNA TGTGCCAGCAGCTTGGGGACTAGAGCAAATACGCAGTATTTT.

The J gene is TRBJ2-1, the V gene TRBV11-2, with D uncertain. This CDR3 spans 11 amino acids. Germline CDR1 reads SGHAT; CDR2 reads FQNNGV. The V end lost 1 base, the J end lost 14 bases, and 9 bases lay between the germline ends. CDR3 sequence: CASSLGYWKFF. The CDR3 DNA is TGTGCCAGCAGCTTAGGGTACTGGAAGTTCTTC.

The CDR3 protein is CASSLTSTAGRYGYTF. CDR3 bases: TGTGCCAGCAGCTTAACGTCAACCGCGGGGCGGTATGGCTACACCTTC. The chain uses TRBV11-2 and TRBJ1-2, with a tentative D call TRBD1 (5 bases). The CDR3 runs 16 residues. Germline V lookup: CDR1 SGHAT, CDR2 FQNNGV. The V end was cut by 2 bases, the J end by 5 bases, with 18 bases between.

The table lists this clonotype with a few counts. The chain carries TRBV7-2 and TRBJ2-3; D may be TRBD1 or TRBD2 (6 bases each). Trimming took off 6 bases at V and 3 bases at J, with 16 bases between the two ends. CDR1 and CDR2 (germline): SGHTA, FQGNSA. The CDR3 runs 15 residues. CDR3 nucleotide sequence: TGTGCCAGCAGTCAAGCGGGTAGGGGGACAGATACGCAGTATTTT. Amino acid sequence: CASSQAGRGTDTQYF.